The 24 T cell receptor beta chains in this list originate from one sample, sequenced in a study of blood T cell repertoires in COVID-19. TCRdb's table, derived via immunoSEQ multiplex PCR, lists solely in-frame clones and lacks some. This sample carries some 260,000 clones, 88% of them seen once, and the ten largest clones take roughly 10%. Sequencing was done on a sample of peripheral blood. The source is a woman in her seventies with COVID-19, enrolled during active disease.

The chain carries TRBV7-2 and TRBJ2-7; 8 nucleotides align to TRBD2. The CDR3 length is 14 residues. Germline-derived CDR1 and CDR2 are SGHTA and FQGNSA. Germline trimming cut 8 bases from V and 6 bases from J; bases unmatched to any gene: 12. The CDR3, as DNA: TGTGCCAGCCGAACAAGCGGGAGCCAACGCGAGCAGTACTTC. This encodes CASRTSGSQREQYF.

The chain links TRBV12-3 or TRBV12-4 to TRBJ2-7, with D unresolved. Trimming stripped 2 bases from V and 6 bases from J, with 11 bases between. This CDR3 has 13 amino acids. CDR3 sequence (DNA): TGTGCCAGCAGTTTAAGAGTTCCTATCGAGCAGTACTTC. Encoded protein: CASSLRVPIEQYF.

The table lists this clone with a count of one. This chain links TRBV3-1 (or the pseudogene TRBV3-2) with TRBJ2-7; 7 bases line up with TRBD1. The germline CDR1 and CDR2 sequences are LGHDT and YNNKEL (reference sequence). With 4 bases clipped from V and 2 bases from J, the junction kept 5 bases outside the gene matches. The CDR3 length is 14 residues. This CDR3 is CASSRGQLAYEQYF. CDR3 in DNA: TGTGCCAGCAGCCGGGGACAGCTAGCCTACGAGCAGTACTTC.

V gene TRBV27 combines with J gene TRBJ1-5; tentatively, D is TRBD1 (6 bases). Trimming pared 5 bases from V and 2 bases from J, leaving 13 bases between. This CDR3 is 15 amino acids long. CDR1 is MNHEY and CDR2 is SMNVEV in the germline V gene (reference sequence). CDR3 sequence: CASSTGTPGNQPQHF. The CDR3 DNA sequence: TGTGCCAGCAGTACCGGGACACCAGGCAATCAGCCCCAGCATTTT.

The gene calls are TRBV28 and TRBJ1-1; D is uncertain. Germline V gene sequence: CDR1 MDHEN, CDR2 SYDVKM. V shed 10 bases and J shed 0 bases, with 18 bases lying between them. The CDR3 extends over 15 amino acids. CDR3 DNA sequence: TGTGCCACGAGTCCTGGTGGAGGGATGAACACTGAAGCTTTCTTT. Amino acids: CATSPGGGMNTEAFF.

This chain uses TRBV6-1 with TRBJ1-5, with TRBD1 matching over 7 bases. With 4 bases clipped from V and 1 base from J, the junction kept 7 bases outside the gene matches. There are 16 residues in the CDR3. CDR1 is MNHNS and CDR2 is SASEGT in the germline V gene. CDR3 in amino acids: CASSGHRGFSNQPQHF. The CDR3 DNA reads TGTGCCAGCAGTGGCCACAGGGGCTTCAGCAATCAGCCCCAGCATTTT.

This sequence joins TRBV18 and TRBJ2-3; TRBD2 matches 8 bases. Trimming at V came to 0 bases and at J to 4 bases, leaving 6 bases not matched to a gene. CDR3 length: 16 residues. Germline values: CDR1 KGHSH, CDR2 LQKENI. The CDR3 sequence: CASSPPGERESDTQYF. For the CDR3, the DNA is TGTGCCAGCTCACCACCGGGGGAGCGGGAGTCAGATACGCAGTATTTT.

This clone has more than one count but fewer than ten. V gene TRBV6-6 combines with J gene TRBJ1-2, with 12 nucleotides matching TRBD1. The CDR3 totals 18 residues. V was clipped by 5 bases and J by 7 bases; unmatched bases: 17. Germline CDR1 reads MNHNY; CDR2 reads SVGAGI (reference sequence). CDR3 bases: TGTGCCAGCAGTCACACCGGGACAGGGGGCGGCCCTGGGGGTGGCTACACCTTC. This sequence encodes CASSHTGTGGGPGGGYTF.

V usage is TRBV6-5 and J usage is TRBJ1-6; the D gene is possibly TRBD1 (5 bases). V was pared by 7 bases and J by 8 bases, with 18 bases between. The germline V gene encodes CDR1 MNHEY and CDR2 SVGAGI. The CDR3 contains 15 residues. The DNA of the CDR3 is TGTGCCAGCAAGGGAACAGGTCTTTGGGATTCACCCCTCCACTTT. The encoded protein is CASKGTGLWDSPLHF.

The CDR3 sequence is CARSSASGSSYNEQFF. CDR3 in DNA: TGTGCCAGAAGCTCCGCAAGCGGGAGCTCCTACAATGAGCAGTTCTTC. The genes are TRBV5-3 and TRBJ2-1; 8 nucleotides agree with TRBD2. TRBV5-3 is marked as an open reading frame, function uncertain. V was pared by 3 bases and J by 0 bases, with 5 bases of the junction left unmatched. The CDR3 is 16 residues long.

The rearrangement joins TRBV28 to TRBJ1-6; D remains ambiguous. Germline lookup yields CDR1 MDHEN and CDR2 SYDVKM. The CDR3 has 13 residues. V lost 10 bases to trimming and J lost 10 bases, with 17 bases between them. Written as DNA, the CDR3 is TGTGCCACCAAACCGGGTCTCGACTCACCCCTCCACTTT. Translated: CATKPGLDSPLHF.

The genes are TRBV28 and TRBJ2-1; D not certain. This CDR3 has 17 residues. The germline CDR1 and CDR2 sequences are MDHEN and SYDVKM. V was trimmed by 6 bases and J by 5 bases, leaving 23 bases between them. CDR3 DNA sequence: TGTGCCAGCAGCCGAACGCTGGGCAGGCTGAACAACAATGAGCAGTTCTTC. This encodes CASSRTLGRLNNNEQFF.

The rearrangement joins TRBV19 to TRBJ1-5; possible D gene TRBD1, 5 bases. The CDR3 has 15 amino acids. CDR1 is LNHDA and CDR2 is SQIVND in the germline V gene (reference sequence). Trimming removed 3 bases from V and 0 bases from J, with 9 bases in between. The CDR3 reads CASSIGGYSNQPQHF. The CDR3 coding sequence is TGTGCCAGTAGTATCGGGGGTTATAGCAATCAGCCCCAGCATTTT.

The rearrangement links TRBV4-2 to TRBJ1-6, with D hard to call. CDR1 is LGHNA and CDR2 is YNFKEQ in the germline V gene. The ends were cut back, 4 bases at V and 10 bases at J, with 14 bases in the middle. The CDR3 spans 14 residues. The CDR3 reads CASSLNRMGSPLHF. The CDR3 DNA follows: TGTGCCAGCAGCCTCAATCGAATGGGCTCACCCCTCCACTTT.

The rearrangement links TRBV18 to TRBJ2-2, with 9 bases that match TRBD2. Germline V gene sequence: CDR1 KGHSH, CDR2 LQKENI. There are 15 residues in the CDR3. Trimming took 5 bases from V and 1 from J; bases not matched to a gene: 2. The CDR3 sequence is CASSATSGNTGELFF. The CDR3 coding sequence is TGTGCCAGCTCAGCGACTAGCGGGAACACCGGGGAGCTGTTTTTT.

The gene calls are TRBV19 and TRBJ2-1, with a possible D match to TRBD1 (5 bases). The V end was cut by 4 bases, the J end by 10 bases, with 8 bases between. This CDR3 spans 11 amino acids. Germline lookup yields CDR1 LNHDA and CDR2 SQIVND (reference sequence). The CDR3 loop is CASSRQLEQFF. CDR3 DNA: TGTGCCAGTAGTAGACAGCTAGAGCAGTTCTTC.

This sequence joins TRBV9 and TRBJ2-5; D unclear. Trimming pared 4 bases from V and 5 bases from J, leaving 15 bases between. Germline CDR1 reads SGDLS; CDR2 reads YYNGEE. The CDR3 covers 14 residues. The CDR3 DNA sequence: TGTGCCAGCAGCCCGTTCGAGTATCTCGAGACCCAGTACTTC. As protein: CASSPFEYLETQYF.

This rearrangement joins TRBV9 to TRBJ1-2; no clear D. Trimming shortened V by 3 bases and J by 6 bases, and 15 bases separated the two germline ends. Germline V gene sequence: CDR1 SGDLS, CDR2 YYNGEE. CDR3 size: 14 residues. CDR3 sequence (DNA): TGTGCCAGCAGCGCCAGGATGATCCGAAATGGCTACACCTTC. Translating gives CASSARMIRNGYTF.

This chain links TRBV13 with TRBJ2-1; D is perhaps TRBD2 (5 bases). Germline CDR1 and CDR2: PRHDT and FYEKMQ (reference sequence). V was trimmed by 5 bases and J by 7 bases, leaving 21 bases between them. This CDR3 comprises 16 residues. Here the CDR3 DNA reads TGTGCCAGCAGCCCCCAAGGAGGCCCTCGAAGAAATGAGCAGTTCTTC. It translates to CASSPQGGPRRNEQFF.

The V gene is TRBV3-1 (or the pseudogene TRBV3-2), the J gene TRBJ2-1, with 11 bases matching TRBD2. The CDR3 consists of 16 residues. Germline CDR1 and CDR2: LGHDT and YNNKEL (reference sequence). V was pared by 2 bases and J by 9 bases, with 9 bases of the junction left unmatched. CDR3 amino acids: CASSQTLAGGAAEQFF. DNA of the CDR3: TGTGCCAGCAGCCAAACTCTAGCGGGGGGCGCGGCTGAGCAGTTCTTC.

A few counts support this clone. This chain joins TRBV3-1 (or the pseudogene TRBV3-2) and TRBJ2-1; the match to TRBD2 covers 7 bases. Trimming took 5 bases from V and 6 from J; bases not matched to a gene: 7. The CDR3 has 14 residues. Germline CDR1 is LGHDT and CDR2 is YNNKEL (reference sequence). CDR3 protein: CASSYTSAGNEQFF. As DNA, the CDR3 is TGTGCCAGCAGCTATACTAGCGCGGGCAATGAGCAGTTCTTC.

V usage is TRBV7-9 and J usage is TRBJ1-1; 9 nucleotides agree with TRBD1. CDR3 length: 15 residues. Germline V gene data show CDR1 as SEHNR and CDR2 as FQNEAQ (reference sequence). V dropped 5 bases and J dropped 4; count of bases not matched to a gene: 8. The CDR3 DNA is TGTGCCAGCAGCATACGGACAGGGGAAGGCACTGAAGCTTTCTTT. This encodes CASSIRTGEGTEAFF.

CDR3 protein: CATSIRTSGRIETQYF. Here the CDR3 DNA reads TGTGCCACCAGCATCCGGACTAGCGGGAGAATAGAGACCCAGTACTTC. The V gene is TRBV15, the J gene TRBJ2-5; 13 nucleotides align to TRBD2. Germline trimming cut 4 bases from V and 4 bases from J; bases unmatched to any gene: 6. CDR1 is LNHNV, CDR2 YYDKDF, per germline (reference sequence). The CDR3 is 16 residues long.

The CDR3 DNA is TGTGCCAGCAGCTCGGGGAGGCCGAACACTGAAGCTTTCTTT. Residues: CASSSGRPNTEAFF. The J gene is TRBJ1-1, the V gene TRBV11-2; no clear D gene. The CDR3 length is 14 residues. Deletions cut 4 bases from V and 1 base from J, with 10 bases between. Germline V lookup: CDR1 SGHAT, CDR2 FQNNGV.